This T cell receptor (beta chain) emerged from a study of cytomegalovirus exposure and HLA in healthy donors (TCRdb year 2017). In the study overall: An earlier analysis of approximately 640 of the donors reported more than 250 Gb of sequence data and about 100 million unique TCR beta sequences from about 179 million T cells. Among the roughly 400 genotyped donors, around 79% belonged to the genetic ancestry cluster associated with self-reported Caucasian donors. Roughly 300 gigabases of sequencing data and tens of millions of unique TCR sequences were included in an early release covering under 650 HLA-typed donors. In a later analysis, previously published TCR beta repertoires from 500 to 750 donors were re-analyzed and high-resolution HLA genotyping was added so that TCR occurrence patterns could be studied. All discovery cohort repertoires had been generated on a single sequencing platform. On average, 235,054 unique TCR beta nucleotide sequences were sequenced per donor among about 400 genotyped donors of the cohort, with 15% to 20% of those sequences being non-productive. Donor age, sex, ethnicity and CMV serostatus were collected together with the repertoire data. An earlier analysis of 587 of the donors used high-throughput TCR beta sequencing to judge whether each TCR beta V gene segment behaved as functional or pseudogenic. High-throughput TCR immunosequencing, statistical association of individual TCRs with disease status, and machine learning were combined to predict cytomegalovirus infection status. A separate validation cohort of some 130 different subjects was used in addition to the 666-subject first cohort. The T cell repertoires of around 670 subjects were profiled by immunosequencing and related to cytomegalovirus serostatus. In a later genetic analysis, genome-wide SNP genotypes for about 65% of the roughly 700 donors were used, and that subset was treated as a discovery cohort. The number of donors typed differed by locus, with about 629-630 for A, B, C, DRB1 and DQB1, more than 500 for DQA1, 600 to 610 for DPA1, and 472 for DPB1. The study aimed to test whether cataloging public T cell receptors could reveal signatures of past pathogen exposure. Rather than using new phenotypic data, the later analysis identified candidate immune exposures from TCR beta sequences and from how often those sequences occurred across donors. HLA typing included class I and class II loci at four-digit resolution. Because of strong linkage in the cohort, roughly 5 DR-DQ haplotypes were treated as single units for association and clustering. Results and caveats for the whole study, not just this receptor: Roughly uniform sequencing depth across donors was assumed in presence/absence analyses, although this assumption may not hold. Because some donors lacked HLA typing at each locus, the association tests relied only on the typed subset. A later genetic analysis associated a missense DCLRE1C variant with V-gene and J-gene trimming of TCR beta chains, and an independent cohort replicated the association. While some public TCRs were present in many individuals, most TCR sequences turned up only very rarely across donors. The sequencing pipeline was judged likely to have produced a cluster of highly shared sequence variants as a technical artifact. Assigning TCR associations to individual alleles was difficult when HLA alleles, especially DR and DQ, strongly co-occurred. According to the authors, the approach could potentially be generalized to other disease states and immunological phenotypes. In an earlier analysis of a few hundred of the donors, most TCR beta V segments were observed in productive rearrangements about 90% or about 30% of the time, broadly matching IMGT annotations. In both the original and validation cohorts, the classifier was reported to diagnose cytomegalovirus status with high specificity and sensitivity. According to a later analysis, parvovirus B19, influenza, CMV and Epstein-Barr virus appeared linked to several top co-occurrence clusters. In vitro tests confirmed that a few of the cytomegalovirus-associated TCR beta chains recognize cytomegalovirus antigens. In the study, some 180 TCR beta chains were listed as associated with cytomegalovirus. A later analysis found that HLA-associated TCR beta chains were more clonally expanded and had lower generation probabilities than equally common non-associated chains. The cohort was sequenced for TCR beta chains only, and without alpha or paired-chain data the features that could be detected were limited. The earlier analysis of 587 of the donors excluded about 16 rarely observed V segments, including chromosome 9 orphons, because counts were too low. Immune exposure information for the cohort was limited to CMV serostatus. A further reported finding was that TCR beta sequences accurately predicted the HLA-A and HLA-B alleles for most subjects in the first cohort. A later genetic analysis reported fewer N-insertions in productive TCRs among donors in an Asian-associated ancestry cluster than the 666-donor mean. A later analysis associated 15,000 to 20,000 TCR beta sequences with specific HLA alleles at a false discovery rate of 0.05. Some IMGT-functional V segments, including TRBV6-2 and TRBV6-3, could not be told apart with the 87-base-pair reads, so those segments were excluded. Linkage disequilibrium might explain the correlated functional status among segregating V segments, but an unknown experimental factor could not be ruled out. In a later analysis, most CMV-associated TCR beta chains were found to appear HLA-restricted, with HLA associations seemingly driven largely by CMV exposure. In a later analysis, the rate of TCR association differed among HLA loci, with DRB1 alleles having the most associated TCRs and HLA-C alleles having the fewest.

The cohort comprised some 680 healthy bone marrow donors. All cohort members were sampled while nominally healthy, although unrecorded immune exposures were likely present. The donor was CMV seropositive and belonged to the group of 250 to 300 seropositive cohort members. Each donor provided a peripheral blood sample, and peripheral blood mononuclear cells were used for TCR beta sequencing. The Qiagen DNeasy Blood Extraction Kit was used to extract genomic DNA from the blood cell samples. This clone was detected only once. No cognate antigen has been identified for it. Nothing much larger sits one base from this clone, and base qualities are not available. The library was prepared using the immunoSEQ multiplex PCR assay. For the multiplex PCR, a mixture combining 60 forward primers for TCR Vbeta segments and 13 reverse primers for TCR Jbeta segments was used. Amplification of the CDR3 region of rearranged TCR beta genes was performed with a multiplex PCR assay on genomic DNA. The Illumina HiSeq System was used to sequence the amplified TCR beta libraries as 87-base-pair reads. As for the authors' bioinformatics: A later analysis counted about 80 million unique TCR beta chains across the 650 to 800 repertoires, and some 12 million of these chains were shared by at least two donors. A nearest-neighbor algorithm error-corrected the raw reads and collapsed the reads into unique sequences, merging closely related sequences to remove PCR and sequencing errors. To assign V, D and J gene segments, CDR3 sequences were aligned to IMGT reference sequences. Each retained sequence needed at least a six-nucleotide match to both a V gene segment and a J gene segment. A rearrangement was called productive if the CDR3 had no stop codons and remained in frame with V and J, and every other rearrangement was called non-productive. CDR3 was defined according to IMGT convention as the region running from the second conserved V-encoded cysteine to the conserved J-encoded phenylalanine. The earlier analysis of 500 to 750 of the donors excluded any sequence lacking an unambiguous match to a single V gene segment. In an earlier analysis of 587 of the donors, V segments were called functional above 56.7% productive rearrangements and were called segregating when the between-donor standard deviation exceeded 5%. A statistical classification framework was built for diagnosing cytomegalovirus status from the catalog of TCR beta chain sequences. In a later analysis, TCR nucleotide sequences were compared against IMGT/GENE-DB human TR gene sequences so that V and J genes could be assigned. In a later analysis, CDR3 sequences and most-parsimonious VDJ recombination scenarios were assigned using the TCRdist pipeline. In a later analysis, every TCR beta chain was defined by the combination of its CDR3 amino acid sequence and its V-gene family, and reads without a unique V-gene family were dropped. To address suspected cross-contamination and a sequencing artifact, a later analysis removed under 600 highly shared, low-generation-probability nucleotide sequences. In a later analysis, a clonal expansion index for each public chain was calculated from normalized within-repertoire ranks of inferred template counts. A later analysis computed generation probabilities with a VDJ recombination model fitted to out-of-frame rearrangements, and checked the results against IGoR. In a later analysis, TCR-TCR, TCR-HLA and TCR-CMV co-occurrence was scored with hypergeometric tests, and a repertoire-size bias correction was applied to TCR pairs. In a later analysis, false discovery rates were estimated by permuting HLA or CMV assignments 20 times. In a later analysis, co-occurring TCRs were grouped using DBSCAN, and TCRdist sequence similarity was added for clustering within HLA-allele-positive subsets. Co-occurrence clustering excluded repertoires with fewer than 30,000 or more than 120,000 public chains, plus five with anomalous nucleotide sharing. What TCRdb holds here is the immuneACCESS table cut down to in-frame rearrangements. Part of the clones is not present; checked against another copy, under half of the missing clones reflect an unresolved V gene, and the others are unexplained. Clonal size and the V and J genes are those of that table, whereas D and trimming came from the DNA. For this sample there are 130,000 to 150,000 clones; around 81% appear just once. The ten largest clones add up to 6.5% to 7% of the sample.

Trimming takes 2 bases from V and 1 base from J, and the germline ends sit 9 bases apart. There are 15 amino acids in the CDR3, from cysteine to phenylalanine inclusive. The only DNA kept is the CDR3, 45 bases in frame from the first base. The germline V gene supplies CDR1 KGHSH and CDR2 LQKENI. Sequenced material: PBMCs. The sequence derives from a man between 35 and 55 years old in good health and CMV-seropositive. The V gene is TRBV18 and the J gene is TRBJ1-5; TRBD1 is a weak D gene call, 6 bases matching. The CDR3 region reads CASSPTDSSNQPQHF. The bases are TGTGCCAGCTCACCAACGGACAGCAGCAATCAGCCCCAGCATTTT.